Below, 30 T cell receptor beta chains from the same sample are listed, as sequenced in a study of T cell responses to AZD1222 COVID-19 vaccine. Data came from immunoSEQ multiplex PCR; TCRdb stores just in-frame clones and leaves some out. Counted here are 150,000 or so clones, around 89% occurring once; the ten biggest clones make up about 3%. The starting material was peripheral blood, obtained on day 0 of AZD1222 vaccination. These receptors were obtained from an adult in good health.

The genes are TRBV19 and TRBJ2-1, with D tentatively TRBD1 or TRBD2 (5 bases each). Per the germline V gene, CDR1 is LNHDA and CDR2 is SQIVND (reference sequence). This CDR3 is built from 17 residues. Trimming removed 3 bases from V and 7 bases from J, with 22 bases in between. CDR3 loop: CASSMVPPGPVRNEQFF. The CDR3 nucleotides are TGTGCCAGTAGTATGGTCCCCCCGGGACCGGTAAGGAATGAGCAGTTCTTC.

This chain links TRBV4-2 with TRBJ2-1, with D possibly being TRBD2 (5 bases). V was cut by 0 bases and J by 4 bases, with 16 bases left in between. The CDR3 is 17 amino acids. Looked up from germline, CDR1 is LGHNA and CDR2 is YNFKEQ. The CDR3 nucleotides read TGTGCCAGCAGCCAAGATGGGCCAGCGGCCGTGTACAATGAGCAGTTCTTC. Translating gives CASSQDGPAAVYNEQFF.

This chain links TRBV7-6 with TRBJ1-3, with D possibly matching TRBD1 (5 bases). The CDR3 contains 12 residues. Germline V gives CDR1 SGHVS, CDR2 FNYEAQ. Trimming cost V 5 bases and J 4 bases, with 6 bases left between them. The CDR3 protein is CASSRQGNTIYF. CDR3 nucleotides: TGTGCCAGCAGCCGACAGGGAAACACCATATATTTT.

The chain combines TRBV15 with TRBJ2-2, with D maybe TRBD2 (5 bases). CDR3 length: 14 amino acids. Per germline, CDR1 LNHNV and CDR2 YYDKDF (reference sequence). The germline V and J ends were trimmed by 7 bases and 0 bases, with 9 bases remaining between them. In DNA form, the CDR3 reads TGTGCCACCAAAGCGGCCGCGAACACCGGGGAGCTGTTTTTT. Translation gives CATKAAANTGELFF.

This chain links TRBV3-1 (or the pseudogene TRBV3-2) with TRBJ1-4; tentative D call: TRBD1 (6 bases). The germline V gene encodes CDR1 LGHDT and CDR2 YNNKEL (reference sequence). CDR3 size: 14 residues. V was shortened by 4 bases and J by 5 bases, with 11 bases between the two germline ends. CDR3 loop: CASSLGARNEKLFF. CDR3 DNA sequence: TGTGCCAGCAGCCTGGGGGCTCGAAATGAAAAACTGTTTTTT.

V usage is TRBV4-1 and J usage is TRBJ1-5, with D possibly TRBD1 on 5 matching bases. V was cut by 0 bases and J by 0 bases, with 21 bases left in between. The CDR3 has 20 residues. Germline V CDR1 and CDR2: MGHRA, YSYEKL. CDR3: CASSQDLGTGPGYSNQPQHF. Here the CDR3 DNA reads TGCGCCAGCAGCCAAGATTTGGGGACGGGTCCAGGATATAGCAATCAGCCCCAGCATTTT.

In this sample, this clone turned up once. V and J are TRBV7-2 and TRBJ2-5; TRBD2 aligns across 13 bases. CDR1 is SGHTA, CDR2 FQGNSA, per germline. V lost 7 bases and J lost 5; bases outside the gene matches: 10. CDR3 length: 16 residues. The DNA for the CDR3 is TGTGCCAGCACCCAGACTAGCGGGGGGCCCAGGGAGACCCAGTACTTC. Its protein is CASTQTSGGPRETQYF.

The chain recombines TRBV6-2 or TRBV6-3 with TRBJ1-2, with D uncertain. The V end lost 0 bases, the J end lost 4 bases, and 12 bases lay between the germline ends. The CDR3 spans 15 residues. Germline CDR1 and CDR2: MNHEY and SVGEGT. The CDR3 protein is CASSYSQREAYGYTF. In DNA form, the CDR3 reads TGTGCCAGCAGTTACTCGCAAAGGGAAGCCTATGGCTACACCTTC.

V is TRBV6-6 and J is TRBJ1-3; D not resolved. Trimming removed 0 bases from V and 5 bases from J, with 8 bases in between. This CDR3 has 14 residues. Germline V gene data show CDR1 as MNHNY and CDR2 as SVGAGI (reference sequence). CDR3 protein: CASSYSTNRNTIYF. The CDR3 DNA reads TGTGCCAGCAGTTACTCGACCAACAGAAACACCATATATTTT.

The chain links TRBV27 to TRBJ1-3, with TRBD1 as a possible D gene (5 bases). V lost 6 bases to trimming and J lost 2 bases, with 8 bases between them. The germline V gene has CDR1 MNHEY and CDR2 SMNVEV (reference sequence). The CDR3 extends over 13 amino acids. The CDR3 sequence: CASSPGTGNTIYF. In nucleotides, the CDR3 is TGTGCCAGCAGCCCAGGGACTGGAAACACCATATATTTT.

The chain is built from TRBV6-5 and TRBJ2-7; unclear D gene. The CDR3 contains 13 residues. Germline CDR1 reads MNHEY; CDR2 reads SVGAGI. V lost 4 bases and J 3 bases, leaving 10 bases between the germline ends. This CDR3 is CASSFALGYEQYF. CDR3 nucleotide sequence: TGTGCCAGCAGTTTCGCCCTCGGCTACGAGCAGTACTTC.

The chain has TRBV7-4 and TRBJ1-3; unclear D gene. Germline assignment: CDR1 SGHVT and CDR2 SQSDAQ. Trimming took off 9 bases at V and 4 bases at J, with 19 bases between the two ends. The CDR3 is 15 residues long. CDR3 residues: CASPPTRCKGNTIYF. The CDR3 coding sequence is TGTGCCAGTCCTCCTACCCGGTGTAAAGGAAACACCATATATTTT.

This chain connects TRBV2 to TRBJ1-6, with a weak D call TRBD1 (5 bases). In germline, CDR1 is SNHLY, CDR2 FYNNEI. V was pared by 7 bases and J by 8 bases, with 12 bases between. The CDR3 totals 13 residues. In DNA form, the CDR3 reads TGTGCCAGCACGGGACTTAGGGATTCACCCCTCCACTTT. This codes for CASTGLRDSPLHF.

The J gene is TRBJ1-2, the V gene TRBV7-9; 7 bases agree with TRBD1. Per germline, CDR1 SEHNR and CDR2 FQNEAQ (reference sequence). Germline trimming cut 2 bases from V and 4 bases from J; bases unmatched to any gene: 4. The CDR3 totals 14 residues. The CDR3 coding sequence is TGTGCCAGCAGCTTACGACAGGGTAGCTATGGCTACACCTTC. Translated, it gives CASSLRQGSYGYTF.

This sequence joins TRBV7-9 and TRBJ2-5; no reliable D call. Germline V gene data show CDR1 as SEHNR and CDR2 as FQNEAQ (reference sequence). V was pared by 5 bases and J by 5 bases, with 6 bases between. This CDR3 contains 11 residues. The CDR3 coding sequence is TGTGCCAGCAGCGTCGGGGAGACCCAGTACTTC. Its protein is CASSVGETQYF.

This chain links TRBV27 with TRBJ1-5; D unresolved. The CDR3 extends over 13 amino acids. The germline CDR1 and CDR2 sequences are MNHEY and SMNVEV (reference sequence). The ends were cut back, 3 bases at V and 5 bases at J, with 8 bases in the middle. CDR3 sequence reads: CASSFLSDQPQHF. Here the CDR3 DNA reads TGTGCCAGCAGTTTCCTCTCGGATCAGCCCCAGCATTTT.

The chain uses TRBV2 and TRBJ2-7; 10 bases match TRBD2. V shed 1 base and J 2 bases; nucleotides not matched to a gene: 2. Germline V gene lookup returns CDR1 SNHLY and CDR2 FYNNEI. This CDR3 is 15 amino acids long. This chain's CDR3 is CASSEERGGTYEQYF. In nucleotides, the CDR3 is TGTGCCAGCAGTGAAGAGCGGGGGGGGACCTACGAGCAGTACTTC.

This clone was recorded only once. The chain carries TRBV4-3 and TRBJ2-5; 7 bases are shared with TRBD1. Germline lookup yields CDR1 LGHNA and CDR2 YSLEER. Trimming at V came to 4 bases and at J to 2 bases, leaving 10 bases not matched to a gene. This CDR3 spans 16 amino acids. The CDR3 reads CASSLYGTARQETQYF. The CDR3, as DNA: TGCGCCAGCAGCCTATATGGGACAGCAAGACAAGAGACCCAGTACTTC.

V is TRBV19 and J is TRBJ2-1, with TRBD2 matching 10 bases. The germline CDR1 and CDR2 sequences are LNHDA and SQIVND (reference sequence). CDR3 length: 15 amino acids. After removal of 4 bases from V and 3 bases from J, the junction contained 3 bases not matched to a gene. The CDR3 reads CASSTASGSYNEQFF. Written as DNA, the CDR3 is TGTGCCAGTAGTACTGCTAGCGGGAGCTACAATGAGCAGTTCTTC. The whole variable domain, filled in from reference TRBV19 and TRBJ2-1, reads DGGITQSPKYLFRKEGQNVTLSCEQNLNHDAMYWYRQDPGQGLRLIYYSQIVNDFQKGDIAEGYSVSREKKESFPLTVTSAQKNPTAFYLCASSTASGSYNEQFFGPGTRLTVL.

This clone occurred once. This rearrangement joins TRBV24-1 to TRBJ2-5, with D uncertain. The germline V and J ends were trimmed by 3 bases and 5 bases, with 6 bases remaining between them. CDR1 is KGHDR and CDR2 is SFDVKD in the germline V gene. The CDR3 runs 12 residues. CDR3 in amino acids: CATSDPGETQYF. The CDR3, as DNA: TGTGCCACCAGTGATCCCGGGGAGACCCAGTACTTC.

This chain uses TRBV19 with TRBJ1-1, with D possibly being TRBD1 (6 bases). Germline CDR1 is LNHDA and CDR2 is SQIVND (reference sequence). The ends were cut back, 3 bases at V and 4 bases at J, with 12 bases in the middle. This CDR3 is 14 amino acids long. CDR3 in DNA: TGTGCCAGTAGTATGGGGGGCCCCGCCACTGAAGCTTTCTTT. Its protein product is CASSMGGPATEAFF.

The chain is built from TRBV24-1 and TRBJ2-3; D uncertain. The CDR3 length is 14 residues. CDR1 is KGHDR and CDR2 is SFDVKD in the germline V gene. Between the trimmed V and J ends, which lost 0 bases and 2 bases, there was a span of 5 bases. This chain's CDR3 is CATSDLRDTDTQYF. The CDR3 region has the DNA TGTGCCACCAGTGATTTGCGTGACACAGATACGCAGTATTTT.

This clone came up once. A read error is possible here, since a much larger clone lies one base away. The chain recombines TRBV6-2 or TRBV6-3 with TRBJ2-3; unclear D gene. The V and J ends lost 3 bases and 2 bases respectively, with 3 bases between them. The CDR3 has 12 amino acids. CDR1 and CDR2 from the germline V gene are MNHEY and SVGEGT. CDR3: CASSYNTDTQYF. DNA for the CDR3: TGTGCCAGCAGTTATAACACAGATACGCAGTATTTT.

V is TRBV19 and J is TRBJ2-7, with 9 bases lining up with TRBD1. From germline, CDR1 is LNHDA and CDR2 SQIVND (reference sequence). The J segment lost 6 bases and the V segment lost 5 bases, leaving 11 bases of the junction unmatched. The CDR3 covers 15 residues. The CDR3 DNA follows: TGTGCCAGTAGTCTGACTAGGAACAGGGGGCGCGAGCAGTACTTC. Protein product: CASSLTRNRGREQYF.

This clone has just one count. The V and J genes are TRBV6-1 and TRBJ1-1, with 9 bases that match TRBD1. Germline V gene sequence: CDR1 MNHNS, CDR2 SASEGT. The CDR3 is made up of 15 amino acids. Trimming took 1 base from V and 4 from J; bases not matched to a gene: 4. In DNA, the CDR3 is TGTGCCAGCAGTGAAGTTGGGACAGGGTCCACTGAAGCTTTCTTT. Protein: CASSEVGTGSTEAFF.

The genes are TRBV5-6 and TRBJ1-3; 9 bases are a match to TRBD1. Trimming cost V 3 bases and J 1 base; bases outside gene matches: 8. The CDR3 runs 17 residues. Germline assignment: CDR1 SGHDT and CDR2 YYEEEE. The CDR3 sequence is CASSSLGQGISGNTIYF. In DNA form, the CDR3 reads TGTGCCAGCAGCTCCTTAGGACAGGGGATTTCTGGAAACACCATATATTTT.

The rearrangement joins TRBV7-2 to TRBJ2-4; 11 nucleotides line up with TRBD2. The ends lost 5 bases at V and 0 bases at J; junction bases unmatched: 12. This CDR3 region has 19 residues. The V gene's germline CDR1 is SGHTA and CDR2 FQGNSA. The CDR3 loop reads CASSPQSLAGASAKNIQYF. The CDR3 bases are TGTGCCAGCAGCCCCCAATCACTAGCGGGAGCCTCAGCCAAAAACATTCAGTACTTC. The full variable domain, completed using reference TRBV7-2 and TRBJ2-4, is GAGVSQSPSNKVTEKGKDVELRCDPISGHTALYWYRQSLGQGLEFLIYFQGNSAPDKSGLPSDRFSAERTGGSVSTLTIQRTQQEDSAVYLCASSPQSLAGASAKNIQYFGAGTRLSVL.

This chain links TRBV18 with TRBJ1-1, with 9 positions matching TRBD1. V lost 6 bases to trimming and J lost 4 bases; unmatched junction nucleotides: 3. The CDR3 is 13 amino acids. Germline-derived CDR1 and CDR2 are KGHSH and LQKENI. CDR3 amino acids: CASSPTGGTEAFF. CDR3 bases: TGTGCCAGCTCGCCGACAGGGGGCACTGAAGCTTTCTTT.

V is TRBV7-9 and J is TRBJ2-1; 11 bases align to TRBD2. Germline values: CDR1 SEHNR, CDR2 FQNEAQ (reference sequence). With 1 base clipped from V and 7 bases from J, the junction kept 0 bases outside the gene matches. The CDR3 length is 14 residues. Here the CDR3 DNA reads TGTGCCAGCAGCTTAGGACTAGCGGGAAATGAGCAGTTCTTC. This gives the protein CASSLGLAGNEQFF.

CDR3 coding DNA: TGTGCCAGTAGTATCCGGGAACGGAATGAGCAGTTCTTC. This encodes CASSIRERNEQFF. The chain is built from TRBV19 and TRBJ2-1; tentative D call: TRBD2 (5 bases). Germline V CDR1 and CDR2: LNHDA, SQIVND (reference sequence). V was pared by 3 bases and J by 7 bases, with 10 bases between. CDR3 length: 13 residues.